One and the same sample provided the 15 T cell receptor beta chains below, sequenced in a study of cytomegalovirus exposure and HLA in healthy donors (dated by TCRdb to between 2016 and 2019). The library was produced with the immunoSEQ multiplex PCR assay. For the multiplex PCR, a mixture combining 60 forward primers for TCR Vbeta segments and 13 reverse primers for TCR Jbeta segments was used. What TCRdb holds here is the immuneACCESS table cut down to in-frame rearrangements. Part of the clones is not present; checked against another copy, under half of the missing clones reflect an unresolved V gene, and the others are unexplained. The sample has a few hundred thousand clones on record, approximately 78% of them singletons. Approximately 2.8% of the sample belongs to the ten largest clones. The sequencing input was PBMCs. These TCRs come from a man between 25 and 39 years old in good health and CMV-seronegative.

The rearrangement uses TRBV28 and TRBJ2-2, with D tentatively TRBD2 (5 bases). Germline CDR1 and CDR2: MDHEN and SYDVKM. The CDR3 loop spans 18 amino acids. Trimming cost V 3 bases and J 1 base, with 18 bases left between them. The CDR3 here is CASSFPDWAPQNTGELFF. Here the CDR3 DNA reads TGTGCCAGCAGTTTCCCGGACTGGGCCCCTCAGAACACCGGGGAGCTGTTTTTT.

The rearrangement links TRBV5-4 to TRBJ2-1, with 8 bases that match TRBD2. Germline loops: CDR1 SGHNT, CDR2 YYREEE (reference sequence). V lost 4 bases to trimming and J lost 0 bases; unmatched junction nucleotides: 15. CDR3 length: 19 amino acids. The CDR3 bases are TGTGCCAGCAGCGCCGGGAGGGCGGGGGGTCTGAGCTCCTACAATGAGCAGTTCTTC. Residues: CASSAGRAGGLSSYNEQFF.

Written as DNA, the CDR3 is TGTGCCAGCAGTGACCGGGACAGTGAAGATACGCAGTATTTT. Translating it yields CASSDRDSEDTQYF. The rearrangement uses TRBV6-1 and TRBJ2-3, with 7 bases matching TRBD1. Germline loops: CDR1 MNHNS, CDR2 SASEGT. The CDR3 runs 14 residues. V trimming: 3 bases; J trimming: 5 bases; junction bases outside the gene matches: 5.

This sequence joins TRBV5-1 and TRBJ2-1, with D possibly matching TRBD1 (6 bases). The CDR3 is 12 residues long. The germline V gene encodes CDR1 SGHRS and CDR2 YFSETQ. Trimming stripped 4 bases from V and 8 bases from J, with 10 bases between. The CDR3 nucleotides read TGCGCCAGCAGCCGTCAGGGGCATGAGCAGTTCTTC. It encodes CASSRQGHEQFF.

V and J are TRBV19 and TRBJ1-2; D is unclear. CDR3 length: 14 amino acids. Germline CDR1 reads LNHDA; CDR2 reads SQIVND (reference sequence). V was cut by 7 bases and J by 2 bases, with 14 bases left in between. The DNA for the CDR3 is TGTGCCAGTACTGACCTAGGAGAAAACTATGGCTACACCTTC. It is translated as CASTDLGENYGYTF.

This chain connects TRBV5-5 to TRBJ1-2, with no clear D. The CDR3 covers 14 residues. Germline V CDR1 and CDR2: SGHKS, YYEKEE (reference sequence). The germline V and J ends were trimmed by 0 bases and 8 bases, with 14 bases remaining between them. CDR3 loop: CASSLGGPRVGYTF. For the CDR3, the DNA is TGTGCCAGCAGCTTGGGTGGACCGAGGGTCGGCTACACCTTC.

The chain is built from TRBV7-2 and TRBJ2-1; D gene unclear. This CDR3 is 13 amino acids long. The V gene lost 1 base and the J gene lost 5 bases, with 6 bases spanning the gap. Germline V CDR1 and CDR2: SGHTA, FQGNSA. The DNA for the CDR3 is TGTGCCAGCAGCTTAGTCCGGGACAATGAGCAGTTCTTC. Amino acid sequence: CASSLVRDNEQFF.

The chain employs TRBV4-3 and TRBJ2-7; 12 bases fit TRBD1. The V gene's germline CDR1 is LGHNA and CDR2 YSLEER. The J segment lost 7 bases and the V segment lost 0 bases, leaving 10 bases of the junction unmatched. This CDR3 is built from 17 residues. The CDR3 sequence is CASSQERGQGAMREQYF. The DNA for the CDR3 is TGCGCCAGCAGCCAAGAACGGGGACAGGGGGCAATGAGGGAGCAGTACTTC.

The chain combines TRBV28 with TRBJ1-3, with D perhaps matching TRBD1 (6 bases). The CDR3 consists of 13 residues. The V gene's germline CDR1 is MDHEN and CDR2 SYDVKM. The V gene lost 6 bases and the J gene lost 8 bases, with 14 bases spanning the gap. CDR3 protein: CASSPTQGHTIYF. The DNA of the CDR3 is TGTGCCAGCAGCCCCACGCAGGGGCACACCATATATTTT.

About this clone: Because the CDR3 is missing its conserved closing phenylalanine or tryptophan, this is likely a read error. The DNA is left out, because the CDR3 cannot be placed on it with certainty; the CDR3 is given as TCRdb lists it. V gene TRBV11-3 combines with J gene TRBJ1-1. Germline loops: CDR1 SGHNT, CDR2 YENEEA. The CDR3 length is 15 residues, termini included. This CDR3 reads CASSSPLATHPKTVS.

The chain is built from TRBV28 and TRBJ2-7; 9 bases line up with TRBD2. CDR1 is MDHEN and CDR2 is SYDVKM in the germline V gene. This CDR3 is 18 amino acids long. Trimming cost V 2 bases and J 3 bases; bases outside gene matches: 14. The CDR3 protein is CASSLSGRIPWGDYEQYF. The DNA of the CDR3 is TGTGCCAGCAGTTTAAGCGGGAGGATCCCCTGGGGCGACTACGAGCAGTACTTC.

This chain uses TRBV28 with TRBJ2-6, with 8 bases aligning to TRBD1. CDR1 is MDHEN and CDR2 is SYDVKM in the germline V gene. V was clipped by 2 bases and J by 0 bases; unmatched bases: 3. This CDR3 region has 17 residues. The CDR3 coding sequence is TGTGCCAGCAGTTTAGACAGGGGCGTCTCTGGGGCCAACGTCCTGACTTTC. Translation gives CASSLDRGVSGANVLTF.

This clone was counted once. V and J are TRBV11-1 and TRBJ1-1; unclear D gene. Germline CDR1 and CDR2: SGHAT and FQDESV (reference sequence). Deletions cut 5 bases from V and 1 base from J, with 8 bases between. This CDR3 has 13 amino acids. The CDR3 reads CASSLNRNTEAFF. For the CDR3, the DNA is TGTGCCAGCAGCCTAAACAGGAACACTGAAGCTTTCTTT.

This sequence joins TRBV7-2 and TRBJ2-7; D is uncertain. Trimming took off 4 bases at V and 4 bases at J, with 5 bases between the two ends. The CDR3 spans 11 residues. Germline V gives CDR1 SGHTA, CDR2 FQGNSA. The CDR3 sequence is CASSSKYEQYF. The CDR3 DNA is TGTGCCAGCAGCTCAAAATACGAGCAGTACTTC.

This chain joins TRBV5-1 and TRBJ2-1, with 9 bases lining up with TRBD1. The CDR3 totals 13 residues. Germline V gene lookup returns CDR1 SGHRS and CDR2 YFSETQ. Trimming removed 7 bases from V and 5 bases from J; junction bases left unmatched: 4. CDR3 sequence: CASGGTGNNEQFF. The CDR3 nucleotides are TGCGCCAGCGGCGGGACAGGGAACAATGAGCAGTTCTTC.